This TCR beta chain is from a study of blood T cell repertoires in COVID-19. Study-level information: From the United States, Italy and Spain came samples of acute and convalescent COVID-19. PBMCs, B-cell-depleted T cells, or T cells provided the cDNA or gDNA that made up the material.

Trimming took 0 bases from V and 4 from J; bases not matched to a gene: 9. CDR3 length: 17 amino acids. The V gene's germline CDR1 is MGHRA and CDR2 YSYEKL. In the study's own analysis: Amplification from reference gene primers served as the basis for estimated nucleated cell counts. Repertoires were generated with immunoSEQ multiplex PCR, while TCRdb's copy carries only in-frame clones and drops some. V, J and clone size are those of that table, while D and trimming were read from the DNA. In the table there are hundreds of thousands of clones, around 89% of which are singletons. This clone was counted at least ten times.

Sequencing was performed on peripheral blood. This TCR derives from a middle-aged man with acute or convalescent COVID-19. This sequence joins TRBV4-1 and TRBJ1-5; TRBD1 agrees at 7 bases. The CDR3 loop is CASSQEVRQGGNQPQHF. As DNA, the CDR3 is TGCGCCAGCAGCCAAGAAGTACGGCAGGGGGGTAATCAGCCCCAGCATTTT.